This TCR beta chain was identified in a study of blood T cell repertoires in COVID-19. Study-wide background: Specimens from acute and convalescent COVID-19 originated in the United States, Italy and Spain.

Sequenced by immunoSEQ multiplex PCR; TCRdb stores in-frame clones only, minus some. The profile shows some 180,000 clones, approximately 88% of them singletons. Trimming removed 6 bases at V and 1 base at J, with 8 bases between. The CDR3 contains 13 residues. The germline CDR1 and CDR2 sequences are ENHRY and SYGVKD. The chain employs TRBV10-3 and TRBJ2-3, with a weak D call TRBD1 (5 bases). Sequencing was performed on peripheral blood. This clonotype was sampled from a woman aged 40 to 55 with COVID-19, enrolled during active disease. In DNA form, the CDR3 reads TGTGCCATCAGACCGACAGGCACAGATACGCAGTATTTT. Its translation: CAIRPTGTDTQYF.